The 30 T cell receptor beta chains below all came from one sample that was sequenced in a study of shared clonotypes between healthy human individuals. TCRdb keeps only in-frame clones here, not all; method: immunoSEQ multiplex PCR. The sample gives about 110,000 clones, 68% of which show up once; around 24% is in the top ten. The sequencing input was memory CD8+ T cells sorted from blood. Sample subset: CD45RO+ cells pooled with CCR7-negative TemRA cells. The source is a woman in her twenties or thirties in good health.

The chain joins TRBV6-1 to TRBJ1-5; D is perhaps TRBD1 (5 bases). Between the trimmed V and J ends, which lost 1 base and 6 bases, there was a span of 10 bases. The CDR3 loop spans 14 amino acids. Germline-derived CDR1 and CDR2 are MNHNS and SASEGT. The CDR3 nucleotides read TGTGCCAGCAGTGAAGGATCCGGGGGTCAGCCCCAGCATTTT. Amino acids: CASSEGSGGQPQHF.

The CDR3 protein is CASSQAQNLGLNTEAFF. CDR3 nucleotides: TGTGCCAGCAGCCAAGCGCAAAATCTCGGATTGAACACTGAAGCTTTCTTT. The genes are TRBV14 and TRBJ1-1; D call uncertain. Trimming left V 1 base short and J 0 bases short, with 15 bases between. CDR1 and CDR2 (germline): SGHDN, FVKESK. This CDR3 region has 17 residues.

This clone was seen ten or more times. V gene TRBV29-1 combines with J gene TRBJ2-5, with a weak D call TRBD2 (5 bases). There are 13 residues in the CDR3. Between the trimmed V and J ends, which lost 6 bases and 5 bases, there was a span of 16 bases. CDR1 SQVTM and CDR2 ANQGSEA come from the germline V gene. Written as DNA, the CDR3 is TGCAGCGTCGGCTCCAGTCCGGGGGAGACCCAGTACTTC. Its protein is CSVGSSPGETQYF.

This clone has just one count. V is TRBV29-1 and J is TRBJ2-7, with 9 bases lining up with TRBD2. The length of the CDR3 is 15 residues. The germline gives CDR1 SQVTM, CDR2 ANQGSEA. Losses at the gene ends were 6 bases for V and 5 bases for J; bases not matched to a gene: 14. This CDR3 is CSVPVWAGGRNEQYF. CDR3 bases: TGCAGCGTGCCCGTCTGGGCGGGAGGGCGCAACGAGCAGTACTTC.

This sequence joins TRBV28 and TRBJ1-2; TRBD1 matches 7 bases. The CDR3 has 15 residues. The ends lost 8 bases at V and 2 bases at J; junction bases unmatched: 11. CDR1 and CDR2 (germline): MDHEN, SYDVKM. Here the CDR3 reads CASLRHRGANYGYTF. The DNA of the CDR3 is TGTGCCAGCCTCCGACACAGGGGAGCGAACTATGGCTACACCTTC.

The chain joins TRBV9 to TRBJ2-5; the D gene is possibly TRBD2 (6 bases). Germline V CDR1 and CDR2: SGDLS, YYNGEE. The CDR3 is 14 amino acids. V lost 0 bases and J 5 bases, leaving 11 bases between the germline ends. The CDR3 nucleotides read TGTGCCAGCAGCGTAGCGGGAGCGAGTGAGACCCAGTACTTC. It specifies CASSVAGASETQYF.

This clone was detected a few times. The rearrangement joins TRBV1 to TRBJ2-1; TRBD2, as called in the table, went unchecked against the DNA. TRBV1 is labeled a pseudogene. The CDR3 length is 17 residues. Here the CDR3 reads CTSSQDSELAGTNEQFF. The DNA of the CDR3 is TGCACCAGCAGCCAAGATTCAGAGCTAGCGGGAACCAATGAGCAGTTCTTC.

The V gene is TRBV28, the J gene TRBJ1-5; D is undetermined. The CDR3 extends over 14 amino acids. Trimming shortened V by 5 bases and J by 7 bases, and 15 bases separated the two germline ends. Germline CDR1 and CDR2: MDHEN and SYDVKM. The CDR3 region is CASSESEGGQPQHF. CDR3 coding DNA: TGTGCCAGCAGTGAATCCGAAGGAGGGCAGCCCCAGCATTTT.

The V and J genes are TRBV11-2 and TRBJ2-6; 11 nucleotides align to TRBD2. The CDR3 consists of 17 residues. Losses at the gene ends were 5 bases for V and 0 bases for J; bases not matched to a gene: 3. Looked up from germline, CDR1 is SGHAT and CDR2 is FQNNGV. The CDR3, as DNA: TGTGCCAGCAGCCCGACTAGCGGGGCCTCTGGGGCCAACGTCCTGACTTTC. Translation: CASSPTSGASGANVLTF.

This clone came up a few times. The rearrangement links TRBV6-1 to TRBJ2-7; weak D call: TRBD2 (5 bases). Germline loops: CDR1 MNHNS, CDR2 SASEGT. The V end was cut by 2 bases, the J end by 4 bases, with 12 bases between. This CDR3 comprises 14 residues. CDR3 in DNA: TGTGCCAGCAGTGAAACAGCGGAGATTTACGAGCAGTACTTC. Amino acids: CASSETAEIYEQYF.

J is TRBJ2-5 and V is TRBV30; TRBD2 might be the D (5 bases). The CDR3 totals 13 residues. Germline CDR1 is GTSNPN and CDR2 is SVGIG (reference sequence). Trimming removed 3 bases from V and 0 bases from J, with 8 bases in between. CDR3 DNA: TGTGCCTGGAGAAGAGGGAACCAAGAGACCCAGTACTTC. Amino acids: CAWRRGNQETQYF.

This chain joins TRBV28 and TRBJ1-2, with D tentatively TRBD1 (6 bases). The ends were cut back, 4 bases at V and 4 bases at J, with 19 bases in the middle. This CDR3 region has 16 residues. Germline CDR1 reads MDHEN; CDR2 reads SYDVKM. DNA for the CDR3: TGTGCCAGCAGTTCCGATCTTGGACAGCCTACCTATGGCTACACCTTC. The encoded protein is CASSSDLGQPTYGYTF.

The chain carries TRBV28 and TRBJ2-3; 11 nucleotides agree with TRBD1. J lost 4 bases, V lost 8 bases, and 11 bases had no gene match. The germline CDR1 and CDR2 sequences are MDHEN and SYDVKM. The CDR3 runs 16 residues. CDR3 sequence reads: CASSKVEGQGADTQYF. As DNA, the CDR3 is TGTGCCAGCTCTAAAGTAGAGGGACAGGGGGCAGATACGCAGTATTTT.

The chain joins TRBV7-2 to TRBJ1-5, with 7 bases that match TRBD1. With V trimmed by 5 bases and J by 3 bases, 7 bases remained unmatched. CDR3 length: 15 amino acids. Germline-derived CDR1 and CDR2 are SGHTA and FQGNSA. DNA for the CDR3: TGTGCCAGCAGCCTCCGACAGGGATTCAATCAGCCCCAGCATTTT. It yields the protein CASSLRQGFNQPQHF. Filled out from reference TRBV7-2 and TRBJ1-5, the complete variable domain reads GAGVSQSPSNKVTEKGKDVELRCDPISGHTALYWYRQSLGQGLEFLIYFQGNSAPDKSGLPSDRFSAERTGGSVSTLTIQRTQQEDSAVYLCASSLRQGFNQPQHFGDGTRLSIL.

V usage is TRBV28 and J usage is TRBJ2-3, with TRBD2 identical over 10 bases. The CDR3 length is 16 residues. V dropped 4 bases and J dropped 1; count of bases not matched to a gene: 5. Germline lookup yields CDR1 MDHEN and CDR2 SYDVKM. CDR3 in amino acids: CASSSPGLAGTDTQYF. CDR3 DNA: TGTGCCAGCAGTTCTCCCGGACTAGCGGGCACAGATACGCAGTATTTT.

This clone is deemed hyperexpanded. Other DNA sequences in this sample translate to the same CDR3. CDR3 in DNA: TGTGCCAGCAGCTCGACAGGGTCAGGCAATCAGCCCCAGCATTTT. Residues: CASSSTGSGNQPQHF. V gene TRBV7-9 combines with J gene TRBJ1-5, with 7 bases matching TRBD1. The V gene end was trimmed by 4 bases and the J gene end by 2 bases; junction bases not matched to a gene: 5. Germline CDR1 SEHNR, CDR2 FQNEAQ (reference sequence). This CDR3 has 15 residues.

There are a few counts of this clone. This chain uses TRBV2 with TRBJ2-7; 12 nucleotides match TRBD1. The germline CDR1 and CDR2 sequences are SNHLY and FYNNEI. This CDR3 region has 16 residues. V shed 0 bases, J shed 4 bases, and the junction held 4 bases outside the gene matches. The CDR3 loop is CASSEAGGQGAYEQYF. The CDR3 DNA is TGTGCCAGCAGTGAAGCAGGGGGACAGGGGGCTTACGAGCAGTACTTC.

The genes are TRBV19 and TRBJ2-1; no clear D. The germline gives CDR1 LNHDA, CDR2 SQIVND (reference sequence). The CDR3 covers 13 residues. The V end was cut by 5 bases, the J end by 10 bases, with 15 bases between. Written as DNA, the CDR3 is TGTGCCAGTAGTCTAACATCGGTTGAGGAGCAGTTCTTC. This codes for CASSLTSVEEQFF.

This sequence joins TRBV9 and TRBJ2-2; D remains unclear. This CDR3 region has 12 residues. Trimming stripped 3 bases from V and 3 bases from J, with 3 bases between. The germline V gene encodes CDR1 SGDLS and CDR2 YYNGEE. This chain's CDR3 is CASSAYTGELFF. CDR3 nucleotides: TGTGCCAGCAGCGCCTACACCGGGGAGCTGTTTTTT. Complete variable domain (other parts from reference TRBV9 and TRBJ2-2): DSGVTQTPKHLITATGQRVTLRCSPRSGDLSVYWYQQSLDQGLQFLIQYYNGEERAKGNILERFSAQQFPDLHSELNLSSLELGDSALYFCASSAYTGELFFGEGSRLTVL.

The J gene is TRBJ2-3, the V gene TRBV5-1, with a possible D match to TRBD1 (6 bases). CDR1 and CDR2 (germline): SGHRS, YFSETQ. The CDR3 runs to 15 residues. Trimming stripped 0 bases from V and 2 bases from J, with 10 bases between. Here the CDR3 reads CASSLDGQLTDTQYF. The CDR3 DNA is TGCGCCAGCAGCTTGGATGGACAGCTCACAGATACGCAGTATTTT.

This CDR3 is CASRGRVGTDTQYF. DNA of the CDR3: TGTGCCAGCAGGGGTAGGGTCGGCACAGATACGCAGTATTTT. The V gene is TRBV6-5, the J gene TRBJ2-3; D gene unclear. The germline V gene encodes CDR1 MNHEY and CDR2 SVGAGI. Deletions cut 6 bases from V and 1 base from J, with 11 bases between. CDR3 length: 14 residues.

The CDR3 coding sequence is TGTGCCAGCAGCCCGAGCGCGGGGAGACGGACTAACACTGAAGCTTTCTTT. Protein sequence: CASSPSAGRRTNTEAFF. The chain employs TRBV5-4 and TRBJ1-1; D call uncertain. Trimming removed 4 bases at V and 2 bases at J, with 21 bases between. This CDR3 has 17 amino acids. Looked up from germline, CDR1 is SGHNT and CDR2 is YYREEE (reference sequence).

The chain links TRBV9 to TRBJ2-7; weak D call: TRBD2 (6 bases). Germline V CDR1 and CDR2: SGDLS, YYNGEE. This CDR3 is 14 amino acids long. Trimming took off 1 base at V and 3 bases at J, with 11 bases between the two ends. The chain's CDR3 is CASSVTGGGYEQYF. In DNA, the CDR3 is TGTGCCAGCAGCGTAACTGGGGGAGGCTACGAGCAGTACTTC. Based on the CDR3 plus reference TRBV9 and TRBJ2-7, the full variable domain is DSGVTQTPKHLITATGQRVTLRCSPRSGDLSVYWYQQSLDQGLQFLIQYYNGEERAKGNILERFSAQQFPDLHSELNLSSLELGDSALYFCASSVTGGGYEQYFGPGTRLTVT.

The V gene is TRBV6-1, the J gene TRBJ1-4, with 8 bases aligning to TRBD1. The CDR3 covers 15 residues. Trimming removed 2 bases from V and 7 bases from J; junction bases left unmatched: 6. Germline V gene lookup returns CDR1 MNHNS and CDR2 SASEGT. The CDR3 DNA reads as TGTGCCAGCAGTGAAACCGGGACAGGAGGTGAAAAACTGTTTTTT. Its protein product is CASSETGTGGEKLFF.

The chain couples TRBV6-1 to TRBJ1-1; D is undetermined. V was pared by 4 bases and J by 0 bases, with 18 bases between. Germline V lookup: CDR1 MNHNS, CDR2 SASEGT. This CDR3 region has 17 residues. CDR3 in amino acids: CASSATILTHMNTEAFF. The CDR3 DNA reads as TGTGCCAGCAGTGCGACGATTCTGACCCATATGAACACTGAAGCTTTCTTT.

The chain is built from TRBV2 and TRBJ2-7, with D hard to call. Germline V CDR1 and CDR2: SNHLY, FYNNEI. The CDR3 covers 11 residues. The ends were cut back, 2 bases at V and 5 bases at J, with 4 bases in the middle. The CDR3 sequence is CASSEWDEQYF. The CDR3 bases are TGTGCCAGCAGTGAATGGGACGAGCAGTACTTC.

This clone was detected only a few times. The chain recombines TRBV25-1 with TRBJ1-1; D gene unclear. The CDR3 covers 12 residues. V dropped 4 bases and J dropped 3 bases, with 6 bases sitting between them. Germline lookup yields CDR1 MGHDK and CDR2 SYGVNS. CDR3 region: CASSGGDTEAFF. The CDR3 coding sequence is TGTGCCAGCAGTGGTGGAGACACTGAAGCTTTCTTT.

CDR3 sequence: CASSLDRLSGNTIYF. In DNA form, the CDR3 reads TGTGCCAGCAGCTTAGACCGGCTCTCTGGAAACACCATATATTTT. The chain recombines TRBV7-9 with TRBJ1-3, with no clear D. Trimming removed 1 base at V and 0 bases at J, with 7 bases between. This CDR3 is built from 15 residues. Per the germline V gene, CDR1 is SEHNR and CDR2 is FQNEAQ (reference sequence).

This chain's CDR3 is CATHRGTHTGELFF. The CDR3 bases are TGCGCCACCCATCGGGGCACCCACACCGGGGAGCTGTTTTTT. The chain is built from TRBV5-1 and TRBJ2-2, with D perhaps assigned TRBD1 or TRBD2 (5 bases each). Germline V gene lookup returns CDR1 SGHRS and CDR2 YFSETQ. V was cut by 9 bases and J by 3 bases, with 15 bases left in between. The CDR3 is 14 amino acids. The full variable domain, with the rest looked up from reference TRBV5-1 and TRBJ2-2, is KAGVTQTPRYLIKTRGQQVTLSCSPISGHRSVSWYQQTPGQGLQFLFEYFSETQRNKGNFPGRFSGRQFSNSRSEMNVSTLELGDSALYLCATHRGTHTGELFFGEGSRLTVL.

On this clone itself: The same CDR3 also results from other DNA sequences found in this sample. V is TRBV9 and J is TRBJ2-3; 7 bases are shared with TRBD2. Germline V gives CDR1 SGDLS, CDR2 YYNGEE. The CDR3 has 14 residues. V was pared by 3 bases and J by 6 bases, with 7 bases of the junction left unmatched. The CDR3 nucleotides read TGTGCCAGCAGCGCGAGCGGGAAATCTGATACGCAGTATTTT. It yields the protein CASSASGKSDTQYF.